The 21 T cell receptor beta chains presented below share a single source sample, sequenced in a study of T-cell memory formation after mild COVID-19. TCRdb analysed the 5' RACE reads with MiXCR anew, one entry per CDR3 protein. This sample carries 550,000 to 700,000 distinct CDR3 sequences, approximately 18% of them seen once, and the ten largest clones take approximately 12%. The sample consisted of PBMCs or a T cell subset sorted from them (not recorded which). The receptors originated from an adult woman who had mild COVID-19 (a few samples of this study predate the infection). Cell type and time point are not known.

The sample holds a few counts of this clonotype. CDR3 nucleotide sequence: TGTGCCAGCAGTCCCTCGGACGGATCGGGTGAAAAACTGTTTTTT. Its protein product is CASSPSDGSGEKLFF. The chain combines TRBV12-3 or TRBV12-4 with TRBJ1-4, with unresolved D. Trimming cost V 5 bases and J 7 bases, with 17 bases left between them. There are 15 residues in the CDR3.

The CDR3 protein is CAMDSLKGSYNEQFF. The CDR3 DNA reads as TGTGCCATGGACAGTCTGAAGGGCTCCTACAATGAGCAGTTCTTC. This rearrangement joins TRBV10-3 to TRBJ2-1; weak D call: TRBD1 (6 bases). The CDR3 runs to 15 residues. Germline assignment: CDR1 ENHRY and CDR2 SYGVKD. Trimming stripped 9 bases from V and 0 bases from J, with 15 bases between.

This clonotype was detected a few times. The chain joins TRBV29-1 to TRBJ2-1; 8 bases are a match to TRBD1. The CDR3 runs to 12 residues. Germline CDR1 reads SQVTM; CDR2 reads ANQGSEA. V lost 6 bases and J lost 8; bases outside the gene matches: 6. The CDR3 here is CSVGQAGDEQFF. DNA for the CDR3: TGCAGCGTGGGACAGGCCGGCGATGAGCAGTTCTTC.

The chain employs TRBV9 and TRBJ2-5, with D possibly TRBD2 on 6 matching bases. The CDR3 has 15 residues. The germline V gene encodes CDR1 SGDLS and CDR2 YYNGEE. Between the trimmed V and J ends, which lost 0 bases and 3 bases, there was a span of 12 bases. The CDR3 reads CASSVEGTGEETQYF. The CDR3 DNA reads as TGTGCCAGCAGCGTAGAAGGGACGGGGGAAGAGACCCAGTACTTC. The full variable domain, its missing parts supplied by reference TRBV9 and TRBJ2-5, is DSGVTQTPKHLITATGQRVTLRCSPRSGDLSVYWYQQSLDQGLQFLIQYYNGEERAKGNILERFSAQQFPDLHSELNLSSLELGDSALYFCASSVEGTGEETQYFGPGTRLLVL.

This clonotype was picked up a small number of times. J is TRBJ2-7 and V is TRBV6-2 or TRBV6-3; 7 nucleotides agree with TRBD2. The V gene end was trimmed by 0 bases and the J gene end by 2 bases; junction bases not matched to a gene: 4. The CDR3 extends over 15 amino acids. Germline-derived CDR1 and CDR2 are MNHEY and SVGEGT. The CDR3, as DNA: TGTGCCAGCAGTTACTCGGCGGGAGTCCCCTACGAGCAGTACTTC. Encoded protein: CASSYSAGVPYEQYF.

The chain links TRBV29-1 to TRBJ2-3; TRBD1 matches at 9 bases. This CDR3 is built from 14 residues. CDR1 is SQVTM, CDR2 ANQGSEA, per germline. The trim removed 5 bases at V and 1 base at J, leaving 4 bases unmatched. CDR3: CSVPDRGGTDTQYF. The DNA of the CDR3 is TGCAGCGTTCCGGACAGGGGCGGCACAGATACGCAGTATTTT.

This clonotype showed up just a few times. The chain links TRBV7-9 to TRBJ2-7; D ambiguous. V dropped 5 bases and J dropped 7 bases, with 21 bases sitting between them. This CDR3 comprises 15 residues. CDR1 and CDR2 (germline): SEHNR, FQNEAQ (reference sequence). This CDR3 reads CASSPREAGFGEQYF. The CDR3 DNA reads TGTGCCAGCAGCCCTAGAGAGGCAGGTTTTGGGGAGCAGTACTTC. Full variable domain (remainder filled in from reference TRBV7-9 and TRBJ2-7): DTGVSQNPRHKITKRGQNVTFRCDPISEHNRLYWYRQTLGQGPEFLTYFQNEAQLEKSRLLSDRFSAERPKGSFSTLEIQRTEQGDSAMYLCASSPREAGFGEQYFGPGTRLTVT.

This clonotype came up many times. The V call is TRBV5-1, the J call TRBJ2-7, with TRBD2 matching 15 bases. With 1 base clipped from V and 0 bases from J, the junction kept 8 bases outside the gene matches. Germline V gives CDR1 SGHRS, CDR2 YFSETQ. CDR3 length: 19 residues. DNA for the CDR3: TGCGCCAGCAGCTTGCCCCTTGGGACTAGCGGGGGGAGCTCCTACGAGCAGTACTTC. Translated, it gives CASSLPLGTSGGSSYEQYF.

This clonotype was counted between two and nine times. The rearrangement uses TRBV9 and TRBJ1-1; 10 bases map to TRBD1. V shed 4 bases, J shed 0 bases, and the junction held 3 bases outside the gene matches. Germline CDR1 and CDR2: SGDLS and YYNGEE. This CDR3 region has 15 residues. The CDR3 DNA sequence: TGTGCCAGCAGCCAGGGACAGGGGTTGAACACTGAAGCTTTCTTT. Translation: CASSQGQGLNTEAFF.

CDR3 DNA: TGTGCCAGCAGCCAGCAGGGAGATACGCAGTATTTT. This encodes CASSQQGDTQYF. The chain has TRBV7-9 and TRBJ2-3, with TRBD1 as a possible D gene (5 bases). Trimming took off 5 bases at V and 5 bases at J, with 8 bases between the two ends. CDR1 and CDR2 from the germline V gene are SEHNR and FQNEAQ (reference sequence). The CDR3 covers 12 residues.

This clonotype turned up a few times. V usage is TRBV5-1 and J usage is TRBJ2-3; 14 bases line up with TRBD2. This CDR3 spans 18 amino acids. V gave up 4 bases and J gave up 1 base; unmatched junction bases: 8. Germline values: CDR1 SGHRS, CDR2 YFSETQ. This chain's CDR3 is CASSAGLAGAYGTDTQYF. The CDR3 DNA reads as TGCGCCAGCAGCGCGGGACTAGCGGGGGCCTATGGCACAGATACGCAGTATTTT.

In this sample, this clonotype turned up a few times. In DNA, the CDR3 is TGTGCCAGCAGCTTAGATTTTCTAGCGGGAGGGATCGGGGGCAATGAGCAGTTCTTC. Amino acids: CASSLDFLAGGIGGNEQFF. The rearrangement links TRBV7-6 to TRBJ2-1, with 12 bases lining up with TRBD2. Per germline, CDR1 SGHVS and CDR2 FNYEAQ. Losses at the gene ends were 1 base for V and 6 bases for J; bases not matched to a gene: 13. This CDR3 comprises 19 residues.

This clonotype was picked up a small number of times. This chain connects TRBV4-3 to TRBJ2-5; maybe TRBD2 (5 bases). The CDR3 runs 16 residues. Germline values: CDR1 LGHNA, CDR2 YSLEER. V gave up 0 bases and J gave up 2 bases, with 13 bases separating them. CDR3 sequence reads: CASSQDFPRDQETQYF. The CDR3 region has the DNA TGCGCCAGCAGCCAAGATTTTCCCCGGGATCAAGAGACCCAGTACTTC.

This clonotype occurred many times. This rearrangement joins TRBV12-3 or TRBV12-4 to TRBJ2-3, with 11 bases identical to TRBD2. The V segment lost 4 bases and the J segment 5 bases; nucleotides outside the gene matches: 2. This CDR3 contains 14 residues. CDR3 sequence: CASSSLAGVDTQYF. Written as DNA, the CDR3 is TGTGCCAGCAGTTCACTAGCGGGAGTAGATACGCAGTATTTT.

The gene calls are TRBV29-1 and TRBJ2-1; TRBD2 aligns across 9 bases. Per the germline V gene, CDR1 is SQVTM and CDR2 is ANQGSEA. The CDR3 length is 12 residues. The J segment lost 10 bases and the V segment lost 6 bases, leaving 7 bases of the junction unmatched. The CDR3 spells CSVELAGNEQFF. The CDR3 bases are TGCAGCGTGGAGCTAGCGGGAAACGAGCAGTTCTTC.

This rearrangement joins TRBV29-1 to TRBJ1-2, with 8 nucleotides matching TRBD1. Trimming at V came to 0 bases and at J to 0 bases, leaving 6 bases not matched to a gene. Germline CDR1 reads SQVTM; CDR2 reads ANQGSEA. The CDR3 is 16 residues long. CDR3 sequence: CSVEETGTGANYGYTF. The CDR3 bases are TGCAGCGTTGAAGAAACCGGGACAGGAGCTAACTATGGCTACACCTTC.

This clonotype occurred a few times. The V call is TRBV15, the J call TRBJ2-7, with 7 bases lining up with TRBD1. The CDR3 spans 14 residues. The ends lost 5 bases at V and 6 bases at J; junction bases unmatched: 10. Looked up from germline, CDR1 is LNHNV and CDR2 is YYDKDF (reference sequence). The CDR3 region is CATSPRQGSGEQYF. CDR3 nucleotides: TGTGCCACCAGCCCTCGACAGGGTTCGGGCGAGCAGTACTTC.

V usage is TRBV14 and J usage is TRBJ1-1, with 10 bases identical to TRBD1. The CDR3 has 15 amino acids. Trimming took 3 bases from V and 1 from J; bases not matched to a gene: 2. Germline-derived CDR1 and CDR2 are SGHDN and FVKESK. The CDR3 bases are TGTGCCAGCAGCCATCGGACAGGGGGGAACACTGAAGCTTTCTTT. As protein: CASSHRTGGNTEAFF. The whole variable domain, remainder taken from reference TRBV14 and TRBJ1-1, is EAGVTQFPSHSVIEKGQTVTLRCDPISGHDNLYWYRRVMGKEIKFLLHFVKESKQDESGMPNNRFLAERTGGTYSTLKVQPAELEDSGVYFCASSHRTGGNTEAFFGQGTRLTVV.

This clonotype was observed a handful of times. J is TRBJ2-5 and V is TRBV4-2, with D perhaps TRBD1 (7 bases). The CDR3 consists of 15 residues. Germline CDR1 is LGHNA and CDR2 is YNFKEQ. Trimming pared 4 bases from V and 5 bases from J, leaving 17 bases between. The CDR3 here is CASSRTQGGEETQYF. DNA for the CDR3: TGTGCCAGCAGCCGGACCCAGGGGGGAGAGGAGACCCAGTACTTC.

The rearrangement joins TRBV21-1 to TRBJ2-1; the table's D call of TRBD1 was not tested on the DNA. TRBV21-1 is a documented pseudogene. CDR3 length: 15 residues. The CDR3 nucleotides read TGTGCCAGCAATGCAGTAGGGGGGGCAAACAATGAGCAGTTCTTC. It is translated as CASNAVGGANNEQFF.

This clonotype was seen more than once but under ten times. The CDR3 loop reads CASSEEGAPYNEQFF. CDR3 nucleotide sequence: TGTGCCAGCAGTGAAGAGGGGGCACCTTACAATGAGCAGTTCTTC. The chain is built from TRBV2 and TRBJ2-1, with TRBD1 matching over 7 bases. This CDR3 contains 15 residues. J was trimmed by 4 bases and V by 1 base; bases with no gene match: 4. The germline gives CDR1 SNHLY, CDR2 FYNNEI.